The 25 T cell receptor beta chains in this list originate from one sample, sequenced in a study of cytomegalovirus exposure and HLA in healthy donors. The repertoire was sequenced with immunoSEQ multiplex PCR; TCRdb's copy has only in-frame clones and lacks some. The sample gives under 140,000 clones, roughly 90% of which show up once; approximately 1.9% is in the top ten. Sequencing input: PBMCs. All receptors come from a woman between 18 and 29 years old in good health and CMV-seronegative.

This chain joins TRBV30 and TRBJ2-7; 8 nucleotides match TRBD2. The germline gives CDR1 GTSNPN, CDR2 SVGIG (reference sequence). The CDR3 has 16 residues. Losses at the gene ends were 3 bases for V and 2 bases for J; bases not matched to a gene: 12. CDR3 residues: CAWSPPGAGGPYEQYF. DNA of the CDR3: TGTGCCTGGAGCCCCCCTGGGGCGGGGGGCCCCTACGAGCAGTACTTC.

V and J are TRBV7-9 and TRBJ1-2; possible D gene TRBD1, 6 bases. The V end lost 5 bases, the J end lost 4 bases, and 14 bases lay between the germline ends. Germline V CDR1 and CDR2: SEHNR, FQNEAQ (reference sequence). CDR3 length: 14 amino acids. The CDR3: CASSHNDRLYGYTF. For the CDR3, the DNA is TGTGCCAGCAGCCATAATGACAGGCTCTATGGCTACACCTTC.

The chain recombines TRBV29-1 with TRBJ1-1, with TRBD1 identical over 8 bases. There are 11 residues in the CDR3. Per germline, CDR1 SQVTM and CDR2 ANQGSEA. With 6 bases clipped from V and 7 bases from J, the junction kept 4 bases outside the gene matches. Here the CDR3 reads CSVETGGEAFF. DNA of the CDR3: TGCAGCGTAGAAACAGGGGGTGAAGCTTTCTTT.

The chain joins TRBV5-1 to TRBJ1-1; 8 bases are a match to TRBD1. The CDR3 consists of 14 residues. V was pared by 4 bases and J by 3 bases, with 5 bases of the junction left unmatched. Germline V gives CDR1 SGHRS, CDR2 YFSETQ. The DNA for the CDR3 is TGCGCCAGCAGCACGACAGGGGCTGACACTGAAGCTTTCTTT. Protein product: CASSTTGADTEAFF.

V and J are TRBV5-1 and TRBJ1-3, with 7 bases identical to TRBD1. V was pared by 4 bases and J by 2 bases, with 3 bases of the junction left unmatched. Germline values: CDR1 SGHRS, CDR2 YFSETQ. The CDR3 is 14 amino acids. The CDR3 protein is CASSEGQPGNTIYF. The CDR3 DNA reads TGCGCCAGCAGCGAGGGACAGCCTGGAAACACCATATATTTT.

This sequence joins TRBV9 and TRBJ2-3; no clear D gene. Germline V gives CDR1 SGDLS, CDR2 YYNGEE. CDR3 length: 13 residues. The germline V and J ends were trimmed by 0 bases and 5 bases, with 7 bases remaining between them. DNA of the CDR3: TGTGCCAGCAGCGTAGTCCCAGAAGATACGCAGTATTTT. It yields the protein CASSVVPEDTQYF. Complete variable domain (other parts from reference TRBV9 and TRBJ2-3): DSGVTQTPKHLITATGQRVTLRCSPRSGDLSVYWYQQSLDQGLQFLIQYYNGEERAKGNILERFSAQQFPDLHSELNLSSLELGDSALYFCASSVVPEDTQYFGPGTRLTVL.

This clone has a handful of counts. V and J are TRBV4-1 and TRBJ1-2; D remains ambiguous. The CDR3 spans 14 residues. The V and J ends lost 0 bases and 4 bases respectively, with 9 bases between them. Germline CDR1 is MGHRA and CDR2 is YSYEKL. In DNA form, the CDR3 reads TGCGCCAGCAGCCAAGAGGGAGTGAGCTATGGCTACACCTTC. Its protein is CASSQEGVSYGYTF.

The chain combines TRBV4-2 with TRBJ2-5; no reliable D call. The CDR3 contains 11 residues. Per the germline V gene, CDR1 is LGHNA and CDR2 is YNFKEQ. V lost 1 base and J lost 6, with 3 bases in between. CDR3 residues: CASSQAKTQYF. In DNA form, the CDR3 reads TGTGCCAGCAGCCAAGCAAAGACCCAGTACTTC.

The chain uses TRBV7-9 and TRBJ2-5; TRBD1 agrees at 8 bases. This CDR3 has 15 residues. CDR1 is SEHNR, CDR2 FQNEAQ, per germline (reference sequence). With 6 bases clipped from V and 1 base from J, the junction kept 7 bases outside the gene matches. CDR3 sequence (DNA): TGTGCCAGCAGTCAAGACAGGGGCCTCCAAGAGACCCAGTACTTC. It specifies CASSQDRGLQETQYF.

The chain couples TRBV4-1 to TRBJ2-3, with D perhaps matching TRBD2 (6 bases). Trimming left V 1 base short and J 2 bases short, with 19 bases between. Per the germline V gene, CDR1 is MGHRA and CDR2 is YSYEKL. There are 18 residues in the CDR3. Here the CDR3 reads CASSQGVPGGRVTDTQYF. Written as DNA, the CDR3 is TGCGCCAGCAGCCAAGGTGTCCCCGGAGGGCGGGTCACAGATACGCAGTATTTT.

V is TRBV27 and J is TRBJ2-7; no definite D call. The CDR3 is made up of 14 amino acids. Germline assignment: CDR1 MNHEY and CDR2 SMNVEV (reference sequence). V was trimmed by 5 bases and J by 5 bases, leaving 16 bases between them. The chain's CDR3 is CASSPHPTPNEQYF. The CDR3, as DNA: TGTGCCAGCAGTCCCCATCCCACACCCAACGAGCAGTACTTC.

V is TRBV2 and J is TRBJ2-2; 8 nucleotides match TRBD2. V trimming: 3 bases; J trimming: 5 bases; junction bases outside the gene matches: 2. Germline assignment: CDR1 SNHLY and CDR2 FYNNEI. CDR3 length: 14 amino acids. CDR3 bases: TGTGCCAGCAGTGAGACTAGCGTGACCGGGGAGCTGTTTTTT. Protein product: CASSETSVTGELFF.

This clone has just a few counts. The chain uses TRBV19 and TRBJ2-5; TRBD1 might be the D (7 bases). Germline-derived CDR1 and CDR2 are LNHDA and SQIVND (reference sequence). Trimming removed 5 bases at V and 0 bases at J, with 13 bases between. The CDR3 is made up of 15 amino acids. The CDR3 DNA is TGTGCCAGTAGTTCGACAGGGAGGTACCAAGAGACCCAGTACTTC. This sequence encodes CASSSTGRYQETQYF. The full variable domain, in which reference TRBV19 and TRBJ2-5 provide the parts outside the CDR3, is DGGITQSPKYLFRKEGQNVTLSCEQNLNHDAMYWYRQDPGQGLRLIYYSQIVNDFQKGDIAEGYSVSREKKESFPLTVTSAQKNPTAFYLCASSSTGRYQETQYFGPGTRLLVL.

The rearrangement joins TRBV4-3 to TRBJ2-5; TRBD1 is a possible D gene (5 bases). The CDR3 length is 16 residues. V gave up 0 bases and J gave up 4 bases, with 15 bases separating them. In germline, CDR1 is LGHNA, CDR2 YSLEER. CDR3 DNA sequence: TGCGCCAGCAGCCAAGAAGCTCGGGTGGGGCGAGAGACCCAGTACTTC. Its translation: CASSQEARVGRETQYF.

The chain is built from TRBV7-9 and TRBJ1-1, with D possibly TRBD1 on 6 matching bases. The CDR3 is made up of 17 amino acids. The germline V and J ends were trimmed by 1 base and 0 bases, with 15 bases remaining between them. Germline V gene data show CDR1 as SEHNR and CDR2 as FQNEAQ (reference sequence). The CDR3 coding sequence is TGTGCCAGCAGCTTAGGATTCAGGGGCGTTATGAACACTGAAGCTTTCTTT. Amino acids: CASSLGFRGVMNTEAFF.

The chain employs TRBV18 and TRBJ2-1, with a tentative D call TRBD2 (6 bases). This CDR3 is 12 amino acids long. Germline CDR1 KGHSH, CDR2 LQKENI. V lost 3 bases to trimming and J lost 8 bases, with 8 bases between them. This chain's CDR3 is CASSPGGDEQFF. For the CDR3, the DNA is TGTGCCAGCTCACCTGGCGGGGATGAGCAGTTCTTC. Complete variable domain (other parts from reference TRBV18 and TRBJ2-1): NAGVMQNPRHLVRRRGQEARLRCSPMKGHSHVYWYRQLPEEGLKFMVYLQKENIIDESGMPKERFSAEFPKEGPSILRIQQVVRGDSAAYFCASSPGGDEQFFGPGTRLTVL.

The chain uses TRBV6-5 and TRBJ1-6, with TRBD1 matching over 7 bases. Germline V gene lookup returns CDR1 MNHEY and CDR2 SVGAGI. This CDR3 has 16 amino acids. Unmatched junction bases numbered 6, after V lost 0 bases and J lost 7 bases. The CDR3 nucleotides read TGTGCCAGCAGTTACTCGCCGTGGGACAGAAATTCACCCCTCCACTTT. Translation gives CASSYSPWDRNSPLHF.

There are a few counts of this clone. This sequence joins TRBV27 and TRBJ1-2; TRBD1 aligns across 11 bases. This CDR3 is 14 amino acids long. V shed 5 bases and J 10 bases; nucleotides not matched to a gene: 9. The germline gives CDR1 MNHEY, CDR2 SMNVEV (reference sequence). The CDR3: CASSADRGLADYTF. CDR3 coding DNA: TGTGCCAGCAGTGCGGACAGGGGGCTTGCGGACTACACCTTC.

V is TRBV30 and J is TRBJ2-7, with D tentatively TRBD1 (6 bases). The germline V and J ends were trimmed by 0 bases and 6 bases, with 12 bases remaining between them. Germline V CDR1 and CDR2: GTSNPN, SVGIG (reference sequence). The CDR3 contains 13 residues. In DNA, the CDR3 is TGTGCCTGGAGTGTACAGGGTCGGTCCGAGCAGTACTTC. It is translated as CAWSVQGRSEQYF.

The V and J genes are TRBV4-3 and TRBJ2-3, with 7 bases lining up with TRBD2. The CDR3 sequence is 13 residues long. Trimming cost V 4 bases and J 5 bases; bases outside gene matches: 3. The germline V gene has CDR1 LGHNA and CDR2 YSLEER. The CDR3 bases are TGCGCCAGCAGCCCCCGGGAGGAAGATACGCAGTATTTT. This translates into CASSPREEDTQYF.

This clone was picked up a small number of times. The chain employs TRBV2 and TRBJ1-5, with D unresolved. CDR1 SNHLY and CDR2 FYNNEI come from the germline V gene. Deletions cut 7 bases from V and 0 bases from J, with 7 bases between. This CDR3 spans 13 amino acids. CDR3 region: CASTVNSNQPQHF. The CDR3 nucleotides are TGTGCCAGCACGGTAAATAGCAATCAGCCCCAGCATTTT.

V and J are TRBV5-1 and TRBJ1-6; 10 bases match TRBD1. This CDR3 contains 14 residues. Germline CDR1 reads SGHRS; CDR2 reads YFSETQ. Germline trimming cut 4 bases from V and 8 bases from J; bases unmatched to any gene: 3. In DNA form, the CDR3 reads TGCGCCAGCAGCCGACAGGGGGCAGATTCACCCCTCCACTTT. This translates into CASSRQGADSPLHF.

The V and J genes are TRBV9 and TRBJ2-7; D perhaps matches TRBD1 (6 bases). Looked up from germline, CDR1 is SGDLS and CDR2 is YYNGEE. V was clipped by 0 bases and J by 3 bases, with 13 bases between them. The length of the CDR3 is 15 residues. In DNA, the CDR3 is TGTGCCAGCAGCGTAGGCCCGGGACACAACTACGAGCAGTACTTC. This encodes CASSVGPGHNYEQYF. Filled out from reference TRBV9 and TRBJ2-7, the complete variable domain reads DSGVTQTPKHLITATGQRVTLRCSPRSGDLSVYWYQQSLDQGLQFLIQYYNGEERAKGNILERFSAQQFPDLHSELNLSSLELGDSALYFCASSVGPGHNYEQYFGPGTRLTVT.

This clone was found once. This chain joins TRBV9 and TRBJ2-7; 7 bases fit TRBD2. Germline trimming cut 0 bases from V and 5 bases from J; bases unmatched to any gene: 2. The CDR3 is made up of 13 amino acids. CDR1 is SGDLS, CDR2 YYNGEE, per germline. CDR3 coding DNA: TGTGCCAGCAGCGTAGTGGGAGGGGACGAGCAGTACTTC. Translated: CASSVVGGDEQYF.

For the CDR3, the DNA is TGTGCCAGCAGCCTCCTCCCGGCCGGGGTTGCTGCCTACGAGCAGTACTTC. This gives the protein CASSLLPAGVAAYEQYF. This chain uses TRBV4-2 with TRBJ2-7; weak D call: TRBD2 (5 bases). Looked up from germline, CDR1 is LGHNA and CDR2 is YNFKEQ. The CDR3 consists of 17 residues. V dropped 4 bases and J dropped 2 bases, with 21 bases sitting between them.